The next 19 T cell receptor beta chains were all read from a single sample in a study of T cell responses to AZD1222 COVID-19 vaccine. The repertoire was sequenced with immunoSEQ multiplex PCR; TCRdb's copy has only in-frame clones and lacks some. The data contain over 85,000 clones, around 83% of them singletons. The sequences come from peripheral blood, collected on day 0 of AZD1222 vaccination. The receptors derive from an adult in good health.

The CDR3 coding sequence is TGCGCCAGCAGCCAAGGACTAGCGGGAGTCTACGAGCAGTACTTC. Translation: CASSQGLAGVYEQYF. The genes are TRBV4-3 and TRBJ2-7; 12 bases match TRBD2. This CDR3 contains 15 residues. With V trimmed by 1 base and J by 3 bases, 1 base remained unmatched. Germline assignment: CDR1 LGHNA and CDR2 YSLEER.

The J gene is TRBJ2-3, the V gene TRBV7-9, with 7 bases that match TRBD2. Germline CDR1 and CDR2: SEHNR and FQNEAQ (reference sequence). V was clipped by 6 bases and J by 0 bases; unmatched bases: 12. This CDR3 contains 17 residues. The CDR3 protein is CASRFIPKRGSTDTQYF. CDR3 nucleotides: TGTGCCAGCAGGTTCATTCCGAAGCGGGGCAGCACAGATACGCAGTATTTT.

This chain connects TRBV19 to TRBJ1-6; TRBD1 is a possible D gene (5 bases). Germline lookup yields CDR1 LNHDA and CDR2 SQIVND (reference sequence). Between the trimmed V and J ends, which lost 0 bases and 9 bases, there was a span of 15 bases. There are 16 residues in the CDR3. DNA for the CDR3: TGTGCCAGTAGTATAGATTGGCCTCCCGGGGCTTCACCCCTCCACTTT. This translates into CASSIDWPPGASPLHF.

The chain joins TRBV4-3 to TRBJ1-1; D remains unclear. Between the trimmed V and J ends, which lost 0 bases and 2 bases, there was a span of 10 bases. This CDR3 is 15 amino acids long. Per germline, CDR1 LGHNA and CDR2 YSLEER. The DNA for the CDR3 is TGCGCCAGCAGCCAAGATCCGGAAGATAACACTGAAGCTTTCTTT. Encoded protein: CASSQDPEDNTEAFF.

This chain links TRBV2 with TRBJ2-7, with D uncertain. The V gene lost 8 bases and the J gene lost 6 bases, with 11 bases spanning the gap. The CDR3 extends over 11 amino acids. CDR1 and CDR2 (germline): SNHLY, FYNNEI. This CDR3 reads CASGSQAEQYF. CDR3 DNA sequence: TGTGCCAGCGGTTCCCAGGCCGAGCAGTACTTC.

V gene TRBV7-2 combines with J gene TRBJ2-5, with D tentatively TRBD2 (6 bases). The germline gives CDR1 SGHTA, CDR2 FQGNSA. V was trimmed by 5 bases and J by 5 bases, leaving 12 bases between them. The CDR3 covers 13 residues. The CDR3 nucleotides are TGTGCCAGCAGCCAGGGACTCTGGGAGACCCAGTACTTC. Its translation is CASSQGLWETQYF.

By frequency in the sample, this clone is medium-sized. The rearrangement joins TRBV15 to TRBJ2-2; TRBD1 aligns across 9 bases. V lost 5 bases to trimming and J lost 5 bases; unmatched junction nucleotides: 6. The germline gives CDR1 LNHNV, CDR2 YYDKDF (reference sequence). The CDR3 consists of 15 residues. The DNA of the CDR3 is TGTGCCACCAGCCTGGACAGGGGAGGGACCGGGGAGCTGTTTTTT. It encodes CATSLDRGGTGELFF.

With respect to this clone: Other DNA sequences from this sample encode an identical CDR3 as well. The chain links TRBV7-6 to TRBJ2-7; no reliable D call. CDR1 and CDR2 from the germline V gene are SGHVS and FNYEAQ. Trimming took 5 bases from V and 3 from J, leaving 11 bases between them. This CDR3 has 13 amino acids. The CDR3 nucleotides are TGTGCCAGCAGCCCCGGGCCAAACTACGAGCAGTACTTC. Residues: CASSPGPNYEQYF.

V is TRBV2 and J is TRBJ2-1; D gene unclear. Per the germline V gene, CDR1 is SNHLY and CDR2 is FYNNEI. The CDR3 runs to 15 residues. Trimming took 6 bases from V and 3 from J, leaving 15 bases between them. DNA of the CDR3: TGTGCCAGCAGGCCCTCCATGGGTTTCTACAATGAGCAGTTCTTC. Encoded protein: CASRPSMGFYNEQFF. Complete variable domain (other parts from reference TRBV2 and TRBJ2-1): EPEVTQTPSHQVTQMGQEVILRCVPISNHLYFYWYRQILGQKVEFLVSFYNNEISEKSEIFDDQFSVERPDGSNFTLKIRSTKLEDSAMYFCASRPSMGFYNEQFFGPGTRLTVL.

The V call is TRBV15, the J call TRBJ2-3; the match to TRBD2 covers 7 bases. The V and J ends lost 5 bases and 2 bases, in that order; junction bases with no gene match: 7. The CDR3 consists of 15 residues. Looked up from germline, CDR1 is LNHNV and CDR2 is YYDKDF (reference sequence). CDR3 loop: CATSGRLANTDTQYF. CDR3 DNA sequence: TGTGCCACCAGCGGTAGACTAGCAAACACAGATACGCAGTATTTT. Drawing the rest from reference TRBV15 and TRBJ2-3, the complete variable domain is DAMVIQNPRYQVTQFGKPVTLSCSQTLNHNVMYWYQQKSSQAPKLLFHYYDKDFNNEADTPDNFQSRRPNTSFCFLDIRSPGLGDTAMYLCATSGRLANTDTQYFGPGTRLTVL.

The chain couples TRBV6-2 or TRBV6-3 to TRBJ1-1; possible D gene TRBD1, 6 bases. Germline assignment: CDR1 MNHEY and CDR2 SVGEGT. This CDR3 region has 15 residues. Trimming took off 4 bases at V and 1 base at J, with 13 bases between the two ends. The CDR3 region is CASSFHREGNTEAFF. The CDR3 DNA sequence: TGTGCCAGCAGTTTTCACAGGGAAGGGAACACTGAAGCTTTCTTT.

V and J are TRBV6-5 and TRBJ2-7; either TRBD1 or TRBD2 may fit D (5 bases each). The germline V and J ends were trimmed by 6 bases and 1 base, with 13 bases remaining between them. Germline assignment: CDR1 MNHEY and CDR2 SVGAGI. The CDR3 contains 14 residues. The CDR3 protein is CASSQGPISYEQYF. The DNA for the CDR3 is TGTGCCAGCAGCCAGGGACCGATATCCTACGAGCAGTACTTC.

J is TRBJ2-7 and V is TRBV5-1, with TRBD1 matching over 9 bases. The CDR3 runs 14 residues. Trimming cost V 4 bases and J 4 bases; bases outside gene matches: 6. From germline, CDR1 is SGHRS and CDR2 YFSETQ. The CDR3 DNA reads TGCGCCAGCAGCCACACAGGGGGCGAGTACGAGCAGTACTTC. The encoded protein is CASSHTGGEYEQYF.

CDR3 sequence: CASSPSQGRNNEQFF. The CDR3 region has the DNA TGTGCCAGCAGCCCTAGTCAGGGGCGCAACAATGAGCAGTTCTTC. The chain has TRBV11-3 and TRBJ2-1; tentatively, D is TRBD1 (6 bases). CDR3 size: 15 residues. CDR1 is SGHNT and CDR2 is YENEEA in the germline V gene. V lost 5 bases and J 5 bases, leaving 16 bases between the germline ends.

The chain carries TRBV10-3 and TRBJ1-5; TRBD1 matches 8 bases. This CDR3 is 16 amino acids long. Germline assignment: CDR1 ENHRY and CDR2 SYGVKD. Trimming took 0 bases from V and 5 from J; bases not matched to a gene: 6. CDR3 DNA sequence: TGTGCCATCAGTGAGTCTGGGCAGGGGGCACATCAGCCCCAGCATTTT. It codes for CAISESGQGAHQPQHF.

The genes are TRBV7-3 and TRBJ2-3; 9 bases fit TRBD1. The CDR3 is 15 residues long. Germline V lookup: CDR1 SGHTA, CDR2 FQGTGA. The junction had 4 bases not matched to a gene; V was cut back by 5 bases and J by 1 base. The CDR3 nucleotides are TGTGCCAGCAGCCCACAGGGGGCGGGCACAGATACGCAGTATTTT. This encodes CASSPQGAGTDTQYF.

V is TRBV18 and J is TRBJ2-7, with 7 bases lining up with TRBD2. In germline, CDR1 is KGHSH, CDR2 LQKENI. The junction had 6 bases not matched to a gene; V was cut back by 5 bases and J by 2 bases. This CDR3 contains 14 residues. Here the CDR3 DNA reads TGTGCCAGCTCAGCCCCGGGACTAACCTACGAGCAGTACTTC. Residues: CASSAPGLTYEQYF.

In the case of this clone: The same CDR3 is also encoded by other DNA sequences in this sample. J is TRBJ1-1 and V is TRBV7-2, with a tentative D call TRBD1 (6 bases). Per the germline V gene, CDR1 is SGHTA and CDR2 is FQGNSA. The CDR3 consists of 13 residues. The V end lost 3 bases, the J end lost 2 bases, and 7 bases lay between the germline ends. The CDR3 DNA reads as TGTGCCAGCAGCTTCAGGGGTAACACTGAAGCTTTCTTT. It translates to CASSFRGNTEAFF.

This sequence joins TRBV5-6 and TRBJ2-3; D may be TRBD2 (5 bases). Trimming pared 0 bases from V and 5 bases from J, leaving 10 bases between. The CDR3 has 14 residues. Per germline, CDR1 SGHDT and CDR2 YYEEEE. The DNA of the CDR3 is TGTGCCAGCAGCTTGGGGCTAGCTGGAGATACGCAGTATTTT. It is translated as CASSLGLAGDTQYF. Full variable domain (missing parts from reference TRBV5-6 and TRBJ2-3): DAGVTQSPTHLIKTRGQQVTLRCSPKSGHDTVSWYQQALGQGPQFIFQYYEEEERQRGNFPDRFSGHQFPNYSSELNVNALLLGDSALYLCASSLGLAGDTQYFGPGTRLTVL.